Presented here are 3 T cell receptor beta chains from one specimen sequenced in a study of OX40 agonist ivuxolimab in advanced cancers. Method: immunoSEQ multiplex PCR; TCRdb's copy keeps in-frame clones and lacks some. The sample lists more than 50,000 clones, less than 90% occurring once. Sequencing was performed on CD4+ or CD8+ T cells sorted from blood, taken in a trial of the OX40 agonist ivuxolimab. The receptors come from an adult with an advanced solid tumor such as melanoma, head and neck, liver or kidney cancer.

The CDR3 DNA is TGTGCCAGCAGCTGGACAATGAACACTGAAGCTTTCTTT. Translating gives CASSWTMNTEAFF. The chain links TRBV11-3 to TRBJ1-1, with D maybe TRBD1 (5 bases). Trimming pared 4 bases from V and 0 bases from J, leaving 6 bases between. CDR3 length: 13 residues. The germline CDR1 and CDR2 sequences are SGHNT and YENEEA.

This clone was counted once. The chain uses TRBV27 and TRBJ2-4, with D perhaps assigned TRBD1 or TRBD2 (5 bases each). The CDR3 extends over 15 amino acids. Trimming stripped 0 bases from V and 1 base from J, with 7 bases between. CDR1 is MNHEY, CDR2 SMNVEV, per germline (reference sequence). The CDR3 sequence: CASSLSWGAKNIQYF. DNA of the CDR3: TGTGCCAGCAGTTTATCCTGGGGGGCCAAAAACATTCAGTACTTC.

This chain connects TRBV12-2 to TRBJ2-3; the table gives TRBD2 as D, unverified against the DNA. TRBV12-2 is a known pseudogene. The CDR3 consists of 18 residues. In DNA, the CDR3 is TGTGCAAGTCGCTTAGGAGGGACTAGCGGCCCTAGCACAGATACGCAGTATTTT. Protein product: CASRLGGTSGPSTDTQYF.